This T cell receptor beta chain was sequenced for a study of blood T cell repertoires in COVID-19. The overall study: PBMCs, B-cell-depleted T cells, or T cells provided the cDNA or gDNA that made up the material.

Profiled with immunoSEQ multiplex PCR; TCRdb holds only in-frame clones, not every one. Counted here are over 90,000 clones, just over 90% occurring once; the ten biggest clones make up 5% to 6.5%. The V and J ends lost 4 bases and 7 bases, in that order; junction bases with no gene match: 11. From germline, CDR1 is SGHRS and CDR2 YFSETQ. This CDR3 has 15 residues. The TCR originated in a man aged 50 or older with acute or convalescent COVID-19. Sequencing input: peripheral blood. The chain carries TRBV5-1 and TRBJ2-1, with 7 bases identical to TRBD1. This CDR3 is CASSLKTGQRNEQFF. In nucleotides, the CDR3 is TGCGCCAGCAGCCTGAAGACAGGGCAAAGGAATGAGCAGTTCTTC.